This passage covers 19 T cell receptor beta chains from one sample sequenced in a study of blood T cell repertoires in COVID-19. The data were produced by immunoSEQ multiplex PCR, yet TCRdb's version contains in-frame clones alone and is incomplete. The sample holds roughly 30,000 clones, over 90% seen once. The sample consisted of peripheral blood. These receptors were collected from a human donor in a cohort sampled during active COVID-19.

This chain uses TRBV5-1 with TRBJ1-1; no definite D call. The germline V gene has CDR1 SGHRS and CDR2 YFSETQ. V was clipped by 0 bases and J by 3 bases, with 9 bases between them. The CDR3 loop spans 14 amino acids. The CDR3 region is CASSLAGGYTEAFF. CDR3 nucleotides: TGCGCCAGCAGCTTGGCTGGCGGTTACACTGAAGCTTTCTTT.

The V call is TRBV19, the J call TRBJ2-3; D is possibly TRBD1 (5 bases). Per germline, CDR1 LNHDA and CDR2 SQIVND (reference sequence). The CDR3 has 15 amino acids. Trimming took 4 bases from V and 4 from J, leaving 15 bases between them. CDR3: CASSTSRVGSDTQYF. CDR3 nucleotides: TGTGCCAGTAGTACCTCCAGGGTTGGGTCAGATACGCAGTATTTT.

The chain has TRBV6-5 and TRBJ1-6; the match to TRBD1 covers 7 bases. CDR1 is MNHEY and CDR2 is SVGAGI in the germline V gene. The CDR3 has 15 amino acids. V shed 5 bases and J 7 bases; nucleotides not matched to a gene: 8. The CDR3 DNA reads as TGTGCCAGCAGTACCGAACGGACAGGCAATTCACCCCTCCACTTT. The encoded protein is CASSTERTGNSPLHF.

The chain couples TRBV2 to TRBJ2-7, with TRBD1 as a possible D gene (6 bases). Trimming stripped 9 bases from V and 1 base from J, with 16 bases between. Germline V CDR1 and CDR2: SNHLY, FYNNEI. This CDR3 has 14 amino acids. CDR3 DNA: TGTGCCAGTAAATTCCGGGACACGTCCTACGAGCAGTACTTC. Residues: CASKFRDTSYEQYF.

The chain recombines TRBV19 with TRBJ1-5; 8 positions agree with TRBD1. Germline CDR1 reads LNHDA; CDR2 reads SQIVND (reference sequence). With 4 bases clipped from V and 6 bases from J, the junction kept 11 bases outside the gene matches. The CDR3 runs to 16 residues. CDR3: CASSTSDRVLFQPQHF. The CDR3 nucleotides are TGTGCCAGTAGTACCTCGGACAGGGTTTTATTTCAGCCCCAGCATTTT.

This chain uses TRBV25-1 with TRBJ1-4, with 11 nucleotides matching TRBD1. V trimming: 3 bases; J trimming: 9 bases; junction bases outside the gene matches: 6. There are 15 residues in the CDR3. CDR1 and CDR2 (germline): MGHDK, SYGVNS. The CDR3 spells CASSDSGQGAKKLFF. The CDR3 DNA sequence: TGTGCCAGCAGTGACTCTGGACAGGGGGCGAAAAAACTGTTTTTT.

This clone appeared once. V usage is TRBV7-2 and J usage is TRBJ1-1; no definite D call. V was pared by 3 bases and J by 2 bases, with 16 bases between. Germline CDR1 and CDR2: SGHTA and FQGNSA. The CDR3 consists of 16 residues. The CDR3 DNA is TGTGCCAGCAGCTTCGGGGTTGATTCTTTAAACACTGAAGCTTTCTTT. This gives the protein CASSFGVDSLNTEAFF.

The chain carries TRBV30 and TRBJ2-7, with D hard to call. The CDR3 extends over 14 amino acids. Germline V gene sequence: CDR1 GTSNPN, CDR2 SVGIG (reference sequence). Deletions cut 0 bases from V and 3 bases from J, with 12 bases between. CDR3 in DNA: TGTGCCTGGAGTGTACTGCCGACAAACTACGAGCAGTACTTC. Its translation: CAWSVLPTNYEQYF.

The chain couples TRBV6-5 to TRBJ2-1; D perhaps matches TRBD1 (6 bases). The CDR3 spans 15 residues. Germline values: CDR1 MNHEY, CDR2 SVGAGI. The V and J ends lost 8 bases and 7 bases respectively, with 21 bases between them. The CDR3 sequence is CASDSDSTQGNEQFF. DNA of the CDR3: TGTGCCAGCGACTCCGACTCCACCCAGGGGAATGAGCAGTTCTTC.

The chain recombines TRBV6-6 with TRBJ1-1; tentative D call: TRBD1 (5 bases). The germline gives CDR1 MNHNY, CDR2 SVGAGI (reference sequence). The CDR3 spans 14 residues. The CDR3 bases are TGTCACATTTCCCAGGGTCGCTGGAATACTGAAGCTTTCTTT. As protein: CHISQGRWNTEAFF.

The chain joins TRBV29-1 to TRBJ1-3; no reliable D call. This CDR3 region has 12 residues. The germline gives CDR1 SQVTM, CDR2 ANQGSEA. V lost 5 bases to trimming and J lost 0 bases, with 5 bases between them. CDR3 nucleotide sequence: TGCAGCGTTTCCGGCTCTGGAAACACCATATATTTT. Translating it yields CSVSGSGNTIYF.

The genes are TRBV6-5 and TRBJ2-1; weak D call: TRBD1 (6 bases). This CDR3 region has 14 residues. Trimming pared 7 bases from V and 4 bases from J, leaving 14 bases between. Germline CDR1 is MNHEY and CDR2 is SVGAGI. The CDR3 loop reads CASTLDRSYNEQFF. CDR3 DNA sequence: TGTGCCAGCACCTTGGACAGAAGTTACAATGAGCAGTTCTTC.

The CDR3, as DNA: TGTGCCAGCAGCAAAAGGGGCGGGGGCCCATACAATGAGCAGTTCTTC. This codes for CASSKRGGGPYNEQFF. The gene calls are TRBV11-3 and TRBJ2-1; D might be TRBD2 (7 bases). The CDR3 contains 16 residues. Germline V gene sequence: CDR1 SGHNT, CDR2 YENEEA. Trimming took off 5 bases at V and 4 bases at J, with 18 bases between the two ends.

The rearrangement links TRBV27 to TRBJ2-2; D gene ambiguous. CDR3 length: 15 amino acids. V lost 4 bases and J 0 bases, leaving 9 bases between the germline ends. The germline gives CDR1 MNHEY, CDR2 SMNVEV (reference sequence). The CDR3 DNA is TGTGCCAGCAGTTGGGCCTACCCGAACACCGGGGAGCTGTTTTTT. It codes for CASSWAYPNTGELFF.

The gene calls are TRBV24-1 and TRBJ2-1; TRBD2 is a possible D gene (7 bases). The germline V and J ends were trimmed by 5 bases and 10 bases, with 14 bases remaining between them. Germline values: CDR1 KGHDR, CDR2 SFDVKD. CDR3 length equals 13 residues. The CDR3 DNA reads TGTGCCACCAGTGGCGGGGGCCGTGGGGAGCAGTTCTTC. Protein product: CATSGGGRGEQFF.

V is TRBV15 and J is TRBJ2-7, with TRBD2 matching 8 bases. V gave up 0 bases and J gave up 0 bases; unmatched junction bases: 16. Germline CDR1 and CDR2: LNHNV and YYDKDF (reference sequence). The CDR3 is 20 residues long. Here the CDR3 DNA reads TGTGCCACCAGCAGAGATACGCGGGCTAGCGGGCCCCGAAGCTCCTACGAGCAGTACTTC. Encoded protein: CATSRDTRASGPRSSYEQYF.

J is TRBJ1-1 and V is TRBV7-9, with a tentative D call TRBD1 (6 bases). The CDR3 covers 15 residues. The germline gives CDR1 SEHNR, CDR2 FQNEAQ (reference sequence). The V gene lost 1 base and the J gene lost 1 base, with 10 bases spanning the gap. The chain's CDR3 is CASSLEGGGNTEAFF. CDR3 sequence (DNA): TGTGCCAGCAGCTTAGAAGGGGGTGGGAACACTGAAGCTTTCTTT.

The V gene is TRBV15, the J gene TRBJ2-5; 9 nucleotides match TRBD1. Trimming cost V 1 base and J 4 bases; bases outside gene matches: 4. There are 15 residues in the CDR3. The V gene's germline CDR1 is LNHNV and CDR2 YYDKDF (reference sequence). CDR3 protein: CATSRVGTGRETQYF. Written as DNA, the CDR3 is TGTGCCACCAGCAGAGTCGGGACAGGGCGAGAGACCCAGTACTTC. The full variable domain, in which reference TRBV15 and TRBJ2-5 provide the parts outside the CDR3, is DAMVIQNPRYQVTQFGKPVTLSCSQTLNHNVMYWYQQKSSQAPKLLFHYYDKDFNNEADTPDNFQSRRPNTSFCFLDIRSPGLGDTAMYLCATSRVGTGRETQYFGPGTRLLVL.

The CDR3 DNA is TGTGCCAGCAGCGTAGGTAGCGGGAGCATCAAAAACATTCAGTACTTC. This encodes CASSVGSGSIKNIQYF. V is TRBV9 and J is TRBJ2-4, with 9 bases fitting TRBD2. This CDR3 is 16 amino acids long. Trimming removed 0 bases from V and 3 bases from J; junction bases left unmatched: 4. CDR1 is SGDLS, CDR2 YYNGEE, per germline.